The sequence of this T cell receptor beta chain was determined in a study of shared clonotypes between healthy human individuals. Details on this clone: Other DNA sequences of this sample code for an identical CDR3.

Assay: immunoSEQ multiplex PCR; the TCRdb copy retains only in-frame clones and omits some. The repertoire holds some 2,400,000 clones, with around 95% as singletons. The CDR3 consists of 14 residues. Unmatched junction bases numbered 7, after V lost 6 bases and J lost 5 bases. Germline CDR1 reads KGHSH; CDR2 reads LQKENI. The sequence was collected from a man aged 18 to 29 in good health. The source material was naive CD4+ T cells sorted from blood. Noted subset: CD45RA+ positively selected. V and J are TRBV18 and TRBJ1-2, with 9 bases matching TRBD1. The CDR3 sequence: CASSPGQGPYGYTF. In nucleotides, the CDR3 is TGTGCCAGCTCTCCGGGACAGGGTCCTTATGGCTACACCTTC.